The 25 T cell receptor beta chains in this list originate from one sample, sequenced in a study of T cells expressing NK-cell markers. TCRdb re-called the 5' RACE reads and gives one entry per CDR3 protein, without DNA. The sample data list 550,000 to 600,000 distinct CDR3 sequences. The sample comprised blood T cells: a sorted CD56 or NKG2C T cell subset, CD4+ or CD8+ T cells, or bulk PBMC T cells (not recorded which). The receptors originated from a man in his late teens or twenties in good health.

V is TRBV10-3 and J is TRBJ2-3. The CDR3 is made up of 18 amino acids. Germline assignment: CDR1 ENHRY and CDR2 SYGVKD. CDR3 amino acids: CAIRKVSGLLGGTDTQYF.

The V gene is TRBV20-1, the J gene TRBJ1-5; TCRdb indicates TRBD1, and absent DNA this call remains unverified. The CDR3 spans 15 residues. Germline CDR1 DFQATT, CDR2 SNEGSKA (reference sequence). CDR3 region: CSASPLRGLNQPQHF.

This chain links TRBV11-1 with TRBJ1-1; the TCRdb D gene call, TRBD1, has no DNA to confirm it. Looked up from germline, CDR1 is SGHAT and CDR2 is FQDESV (reference sequence). The CDR3 has 18 amino acids. CDR3: CASSHPPGQAHLNTEAFF.

V usage is TRBV12-3 or TRBV12-4 and J usage is TRBJ2-3; TCRdb designates TRBD2, a call that cannot be tested without DNA. This CDR3 has 15 amino acids. CDR3 protein: CASSGLAGRTDTQYF.

The rearrangement uses TRBV2 and TRBJ2-1; TCRdb's assignment of TRBD2 cannot be checked, as there is no DNA. Germline V CDR1 and CDR2: SNHLY, FYNNEI. The CDR3 runs to 17 residues. CDR3 sequence reads: CASSDASGGRAVYEQFF.

The J gene is TRBJ2-1, the V gene TRBV12-3 or TRBV12-4; the TRBD2 assignment by TCRdb is unverifiable without DNA. The CDR3 contains 15 residues. CDR3 protein: CASSRTSGRAVEQFF.

The V call is TRBV27, the J call TRBJ2-2. The CDR3 sequence is 13 residues long. The germline V gene encodes CDR1 MNHEY and CDR2 SMNVEV (reference sequence). CDR3 residues: CASSSHLDGELFF.

V is TRBV12-3 or TRBV12-4 and J is TRBJ2-2; the TCRdb call, TRBD1, lacks DNA for checking. The CDR3 covers 19 residues. The CDR3 here is CASSLFSPTGGKWTGELFF.

The chain has TRBV4-1 and TRBJ2-3; TCRdb selects TRBD1, and the lack of DNA leaves this call unchecked. CDR1 is MGHRA, CDR2 YSYEKL, per germline. The CDR3 length is 15 residues. The CDR3 loop is CASSQVGGTQDRQYF.

The J gene is TRBJ2-3, the V gene TRBV20-1; TCRdb designates TRBD2, a call that cannot be tested without DNA. Per the germline V gene, CDR1 is DFQATT and CDR2 is SNEGSKA (reference sequence). This CDR3 spans 15 amino acids. The CDR3 reads CSAQRPSGRADTQYF.

V gene TRBV27 combines with J gene TRBJ2-1; TCRdb outputs TRBD1, but without DNA this stays unchecked. Germline lookup yields CDR1 MNHEY and CDR2 SMNVEV (reference sequence). The CDR3 loop spans 16 amino acids. The CDR3 loop is CASSLAGAPGYNEQFF.

V usage is TRBV20-1 and J usage is TRBJ2-3. The CDR3 is 13 amino acids. CDR1 is DFQATT and CDR2 is SNEGSKA in the germline V gene (reference sequence). The CDR3 sequence is CSASESPVDTQYF.

The V and J genes are TRBV27 and TRBJ2-1; TCRdb's assignment of TRBD2 cannot be checked, as there is no DNA. Per germline, CDR1 MNHEY and CDR2 SMNVEV (reference sequence). The CDR3 is 12 amino acids. This CDR3 is CASRSEGHEQFF.

The chain recombines TRBV12-3 or TRBV12-4 with TRBJ1-1; there is no DNA to check the TCRdb D call of TRBD1. This CDR3 has 15 amino acids. Here the CDR3 reads CASSSGRQSYTEAFF.

The chain is built from TRBV29-1 and TRBJ2-2; TCRdb picks TRBD1, but there is no DNA to check that call. CDR1 and CDR2 from the germline V gene are SQVTM and ANQGSEA. CDR3 length equals 15 residues. The chain's CDR3 is CSVSFATGFTGELFF.

This chain uses TRBV4-1 with TRBJ1-6; TCRdb returns TRBD1, unconfirmable since there is no DNA. The CDR3 loop spans 17 amino acids. CDR1 and CDR2 from the germline V gene are MGHRA and YSYEKL. The CDR3 spells CASSQGGSTGWNSPLHF.

V is TRBV5-6 and J is TRBJ2-1; TCRdb names TRBD1, which stays unverified in the absence of DNA. Germline CDR1 and CDR2: SGHDT and YYEEEE. The CDR3 has 15 amino acids. The CDR3 is CASNEEGRGYNEQFF.

The chain combines TRBV2 with TRBJ2-7. CDR3 length: 14 residues. The germline gives CDR1 SNHLY, CDR2 FYNNEI. The CDR3 here is CASAGRGGTYEQYF.

The V and J genes are TRBV7-8 and TRBJ1-5; TCRdb's D call of TRBD1 is untestable without DNA. This CDR3 has 15 amino acids. The germline gives CDR1 SGHVS, CDR2 FQNEAQ. This CDR3 reads CASSLVGQPNQPQHF.

CDR3 sequence: CASSPETASYEQYF. This sequence joins TRBV18 and TRBJ2-7. In germline, CDR1 is KGHSH, CDR2 LQKENI. The CDR3 spans 14 residues.

This chain joins TRBV10-2 and TRBJ2-1; there is no DNA to check the TCRdb D call of TRBD2. There are 11 residues in the CDR3. Germline lookup yields CDR1 WSHSY and CDR2 SAAADI. The CDR3: CASSAREGGFF.

The gene calls are TRBV12-3 or TRBV12-4 and TRBJ1-4; TCRdb reports TRBD1, a call that lacks DNA to check it against. The CDR3 totals 16 residues. The CDR3 region is CASSPRGRTGGEKLFF.

The chain joins TRBV3-1 to TRBJ2-4; TCRdb reports TRBD2, a call that lacks DNA to check it against. The CDR3 is 17 residues long. CDR1 and CDR2 (germline): LGHDT, YNNKEL (reference sequence). The CDR3 protein is CASSQGPLAGTKNIQYF.

The chain uses TRBV28 and TRBJ2-4; no DNA is available, so the TRBD1 call from TCRdb remains unchecked. Looked up from germline, CDR1 is MDHEN and CDR2 is SYDVKM. The CDR3 sequence is 13 residues long. This CDR3 reads CASSFALKNIQYF.

The rearrangement links TRBV12-3 or TRBV12-4 to TRBJ2-1; TCRdb's D call of TRBD1 is untestable without DNA. The CDR3 is 13 amino acids. This CDR3 reads CASSLGVRNEQFF.